This TCR beta chain was captured by sequencing in a study of blood T cell repertoires in COVID-19. Between the trimmed V and J ends, which lost 4 bases and 3 bases, there was a span of 10 bases. Germline-derived CDR1 and CDR2 are MDHEN and SYDVKM. The CDR3 loop spans 14 amino acids. TCRdb's table, derived via immunoSEQ multiplex PCR, lists solely in-frame clones and lacks some. The sample holds 100,000 to 150,000 clones, around 70% seen once. This TCR came from a man older than 75 with COVID-19, enrolled during active disease. The genes are TRBV28 and TRBJ1-5; D possibly corresponds to TRBD1 (6 bases). Input material: peripheral blood. CDR3 residues: CASSSDRHNQPQHF. In nucleotides, the CDR3 is TGTGCCAGCAGTTCAGACAGGCACAATCAGCCCCAGCATTTT.